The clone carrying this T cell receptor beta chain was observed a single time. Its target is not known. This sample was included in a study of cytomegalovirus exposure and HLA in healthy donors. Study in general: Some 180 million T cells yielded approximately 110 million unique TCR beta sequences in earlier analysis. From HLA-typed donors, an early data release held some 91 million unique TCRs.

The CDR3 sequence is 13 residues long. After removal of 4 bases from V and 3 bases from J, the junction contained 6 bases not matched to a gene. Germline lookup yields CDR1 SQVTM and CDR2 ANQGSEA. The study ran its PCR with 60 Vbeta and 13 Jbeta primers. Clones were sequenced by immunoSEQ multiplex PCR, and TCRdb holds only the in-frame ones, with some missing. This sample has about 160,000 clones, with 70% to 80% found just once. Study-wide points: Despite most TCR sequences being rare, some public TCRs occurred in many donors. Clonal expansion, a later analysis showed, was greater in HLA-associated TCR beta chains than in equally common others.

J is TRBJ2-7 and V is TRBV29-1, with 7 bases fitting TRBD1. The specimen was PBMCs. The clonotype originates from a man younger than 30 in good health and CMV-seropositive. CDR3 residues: CSVVMAGGYEQYF. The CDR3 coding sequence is TGCAGCGTTGTAATGGCAGGGGGCTACGAGCAGTACTTC.